This entry describes one TCR beta chain. This table comes from immunoSEQ multiplex PCR, and its TCRdb copy is limited to in-frame clones, with some not included. In the table there are roughly 200,000 clones, about three quarters of which are singletons. The record originates from a study of blood T cell repertoires in COVID-19. With 4 bases clipped from V and 9 bases from J, the junction kept 7 bases outside the gene matches. Germline V gene data show CDR1 as SGHTA and CDR2 as FQGNSA. The CDR3 covers 14 residues. The rearrangement joins TRBV7-2 to TRBJ2-1, with 9 bases that match TRBD1. The specimen was peripheral blood. The source is a woman aged 80 or over with active or convalescent COVID-19. Written as DNA, the CDR3 is TGTGCCAGCAGCTCCGGGACAGGGCGAGCTGAGCAGTTCTTC. It is translated as CASSSGTGRAEQFF. The complete variable domain, with remaining parts taken from reference TRBV7-2 and TRBJ2-1, reads GAGVSQSPSNKVTEKGKDVELRCDPISGHTALYWYRQSLGQGLEFLIYFQGNSAPDKSGLPSDRFSAERTGGSVSTLTIQRTQQEDSAVYLCASSSGTGRAEQFFGPGTRLTVL.